This T cell receptor beta chain was obtained from a study of cytotoxic CD8 clonotypes in ibrutinib-treated CLL. Study-level background: Enrolment comprised around 11 relapsed/refractory and some 15 treatment-naive patients; fewer than 18 were IGHV unmutated.

Some clones are missing from TCRdb's copy, which holds only in-frame ones; the method was immunoSEQ multiplex PCR. Among almost 250,000 clones listed, roughly 74% were seen once. Germline-derived CDR1 and CDR2 are WNHNN and SYGVQD (reference sequence). CDR3 length: 12 amino acids. Trimming stripped 3 bases from V and 11 bases from J, with 14 bases between. This specimen consisted of PBMCs, obtained after 24 months of ibrutinib treatment. The chain is built from TRBV10-1 and TRBJ2-7; tentative D call: TRBD1 (6 bases). The TCR originated in a human donor with chronic lymphocytic leukemia. The DNA for the CDR3 is TGCGCCAGCAGTGAAATACCAGGGGTTGAGTACTTC. Its translation: CASSEIPGVEYF.